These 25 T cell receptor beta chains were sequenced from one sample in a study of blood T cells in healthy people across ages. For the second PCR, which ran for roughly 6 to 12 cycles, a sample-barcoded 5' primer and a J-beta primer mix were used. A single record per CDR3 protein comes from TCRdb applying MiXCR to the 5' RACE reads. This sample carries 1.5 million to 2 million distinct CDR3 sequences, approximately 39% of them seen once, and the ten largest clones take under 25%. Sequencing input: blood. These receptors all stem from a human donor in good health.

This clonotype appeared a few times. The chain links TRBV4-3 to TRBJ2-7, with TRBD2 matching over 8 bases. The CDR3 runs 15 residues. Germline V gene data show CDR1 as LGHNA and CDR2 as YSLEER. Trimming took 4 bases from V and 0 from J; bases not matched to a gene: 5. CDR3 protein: CASSPELAGSYEQYF. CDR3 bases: TGCGCCAGCAGCCCCGAGCTAGCGGGCTCCTACGAGCAGTACTTC.

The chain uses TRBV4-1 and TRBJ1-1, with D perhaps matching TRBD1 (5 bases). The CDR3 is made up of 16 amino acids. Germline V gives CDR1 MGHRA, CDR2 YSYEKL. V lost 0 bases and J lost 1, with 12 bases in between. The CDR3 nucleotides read TGCGCCAGCAGCCAAGATCGCGAACAGGAGAACACTGAAGCTTTCTTT. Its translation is CASSQDREQENTEAFF.

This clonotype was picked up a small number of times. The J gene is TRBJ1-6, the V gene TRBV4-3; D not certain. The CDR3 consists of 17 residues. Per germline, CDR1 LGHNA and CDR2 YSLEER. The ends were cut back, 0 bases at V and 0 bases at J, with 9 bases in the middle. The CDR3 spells CASSQESVSSYNSPLHF. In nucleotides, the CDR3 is TGCGCCAGCAGCCAAGAATCCGTGAGCTCCTATAATTCACCCCTCCACTTT.

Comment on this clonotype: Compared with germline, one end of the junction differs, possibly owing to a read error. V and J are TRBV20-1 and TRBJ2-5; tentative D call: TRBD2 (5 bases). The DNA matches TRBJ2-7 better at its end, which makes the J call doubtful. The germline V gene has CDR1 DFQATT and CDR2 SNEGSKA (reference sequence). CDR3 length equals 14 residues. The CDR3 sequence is CSAIRELYSCEQYF. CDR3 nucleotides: TGCAGTGCTATAAGGGAGCTCTACTCCTGCGAGCAGTACTTC.

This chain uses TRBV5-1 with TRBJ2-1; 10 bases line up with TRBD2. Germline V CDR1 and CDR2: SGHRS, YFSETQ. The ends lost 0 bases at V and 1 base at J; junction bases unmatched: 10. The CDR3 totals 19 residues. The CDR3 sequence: CASSLVGTSEVGSYNEQFF. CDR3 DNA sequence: TGCGCCAGCAGCTTGGTGGGGACTAGCGAGGTTGGTTCCTACAATGAGCAGTTCTTC.

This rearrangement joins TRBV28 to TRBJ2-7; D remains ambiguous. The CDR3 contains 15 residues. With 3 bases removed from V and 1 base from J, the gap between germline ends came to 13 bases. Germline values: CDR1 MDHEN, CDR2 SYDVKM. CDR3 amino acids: CASSLMGKISYEQYF. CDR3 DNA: TGTGCCAGCAGTTTGATGGGTAAAATATCCTACGAGCAGTACTTC.

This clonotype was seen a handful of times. The CDR3 DNA sequence: TGTGCCAGCAGCCAAGCGCTAGCGATAGAGACCCAGTACTTC. This sequence encodes CASSQALAIETQYF. V and J are TRBV3-1 and TRBJ2-5, with D maybe TRBD2 (6 bases). This CDR3 is built from 14 residues. Trimming took 1 base from V and 4 from J, leaving 10 bases between them. Germline V lookup: CDR1 LGHDT, CDR2 YNNKEL (reference sequence).

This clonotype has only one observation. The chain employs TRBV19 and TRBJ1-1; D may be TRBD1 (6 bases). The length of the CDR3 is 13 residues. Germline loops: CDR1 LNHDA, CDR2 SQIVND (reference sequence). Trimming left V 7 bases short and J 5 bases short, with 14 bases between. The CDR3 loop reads CASIAGQGTEAFF. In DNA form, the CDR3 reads TGTGCCAGTATAGCGGGGCAGGGGACTGAAGCTTTCTTT. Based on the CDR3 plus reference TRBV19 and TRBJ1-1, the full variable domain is DGGITQSPKYLFRKEGQNVTLSCEQNLNHDAMYWYRQDPGQGLRLIYYSQIVNDFQKGDIAEGYSVSREKKESFPLTVTSAQKNPTAFYLCASIAGQGTEAFFGQGTRLTVV.

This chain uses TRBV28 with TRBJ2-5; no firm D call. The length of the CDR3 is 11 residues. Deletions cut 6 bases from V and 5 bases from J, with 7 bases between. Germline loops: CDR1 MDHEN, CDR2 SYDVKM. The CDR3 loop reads CASRGFETQYF. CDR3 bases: TGTGCCAGCAGAGGTTTTGAGACCCAGTACTTC. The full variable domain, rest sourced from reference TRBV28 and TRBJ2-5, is DVKVTQSSRYLVKRTGEKVFLECVQDMDHENMFWYRQDPGLGLRLIYFSYDVKMKEKGDIPEGYSVSREKKERFSLILESASTNQTSMYLCASRGFETQYFGPGTRLLVL.

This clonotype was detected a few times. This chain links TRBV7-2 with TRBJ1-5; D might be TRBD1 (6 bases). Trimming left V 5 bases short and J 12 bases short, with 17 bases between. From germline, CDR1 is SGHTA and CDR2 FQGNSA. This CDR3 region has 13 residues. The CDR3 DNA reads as TGTGCCAGCAGCGCCAGCCGCGGACAGATCCAGCATTTT. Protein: CASSASRGQIQHF.

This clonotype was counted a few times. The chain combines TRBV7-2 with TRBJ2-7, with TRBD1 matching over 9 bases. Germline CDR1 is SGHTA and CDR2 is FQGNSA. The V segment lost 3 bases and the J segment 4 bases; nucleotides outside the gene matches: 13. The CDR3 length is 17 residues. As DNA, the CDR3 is TGTGCCAGCAGCTTGAAAAAAATACCGGGACAGGGATACGAGCAGTACTTC. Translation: CASSLKKIPGQGYEQYF.

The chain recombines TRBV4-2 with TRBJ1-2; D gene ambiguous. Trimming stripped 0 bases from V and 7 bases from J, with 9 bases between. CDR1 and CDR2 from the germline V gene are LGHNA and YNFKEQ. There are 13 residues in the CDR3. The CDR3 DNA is TGTGCCAGCAGCCAAGATCAGGCGGGTGGCTACACCTTC. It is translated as CASSQDQAGGYTF.

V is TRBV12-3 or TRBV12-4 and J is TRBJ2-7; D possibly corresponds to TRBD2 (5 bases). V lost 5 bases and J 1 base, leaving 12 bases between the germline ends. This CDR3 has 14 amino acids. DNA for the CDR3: TGTGCCAGCAGTCCATATAGCGATTCCTACGAGCAGTACTTC. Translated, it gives CASSPYSDSYEQYF.

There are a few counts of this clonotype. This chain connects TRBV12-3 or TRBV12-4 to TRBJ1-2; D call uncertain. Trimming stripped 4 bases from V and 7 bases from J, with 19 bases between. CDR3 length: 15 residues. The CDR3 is CASSWGGMGRRGYTF. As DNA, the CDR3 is TGTGCCAGCAGTTGGGGAGGGATGGGTAGGCGTGGCTACACCTTC.

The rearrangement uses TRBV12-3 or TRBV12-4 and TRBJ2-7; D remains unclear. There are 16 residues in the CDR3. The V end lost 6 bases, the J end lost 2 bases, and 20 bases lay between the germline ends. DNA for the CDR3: TGTGCCAGCAGCCCCGGTAAAGGGAAGGCAACCTACGAGCAGTACTTC. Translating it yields CASSPGKGKATYEQYF.

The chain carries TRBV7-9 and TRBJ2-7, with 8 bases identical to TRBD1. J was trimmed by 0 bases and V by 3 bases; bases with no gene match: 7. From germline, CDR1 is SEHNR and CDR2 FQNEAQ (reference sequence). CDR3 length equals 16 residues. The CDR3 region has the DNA TGTGCCAGCAGCTTTCGAGGGACAGGCCGCTCCTACGAGCAGTACTTC. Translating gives CASSFRGTGRSYEQYF.

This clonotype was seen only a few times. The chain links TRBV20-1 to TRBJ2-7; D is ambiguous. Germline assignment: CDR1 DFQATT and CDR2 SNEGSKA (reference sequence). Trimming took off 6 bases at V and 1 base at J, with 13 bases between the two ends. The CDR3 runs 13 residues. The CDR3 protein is CSAEAGSSYEQYF. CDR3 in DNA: TGCAGTGCCGAAGCTGGTTCGTCCTACGAGCAGTACTTC.

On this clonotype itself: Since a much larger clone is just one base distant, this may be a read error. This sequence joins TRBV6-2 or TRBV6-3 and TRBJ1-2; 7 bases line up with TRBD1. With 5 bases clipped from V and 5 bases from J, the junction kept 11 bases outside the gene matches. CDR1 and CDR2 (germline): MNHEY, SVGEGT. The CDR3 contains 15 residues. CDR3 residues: CASSTSTDRLYGYTF. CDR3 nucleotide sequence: TGTGCCAGCAGTACGAGCACGGACAGGCTTTATGGCTACACCTTC.

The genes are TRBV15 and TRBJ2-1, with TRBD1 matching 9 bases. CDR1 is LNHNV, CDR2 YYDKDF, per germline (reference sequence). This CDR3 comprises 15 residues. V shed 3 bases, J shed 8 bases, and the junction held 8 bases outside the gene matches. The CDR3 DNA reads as TGTGCCACCAGCAGGTTCGGGACAGGGATCGATGAGCAGTTCTTC. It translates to CATSRFGTGIDEQFF.

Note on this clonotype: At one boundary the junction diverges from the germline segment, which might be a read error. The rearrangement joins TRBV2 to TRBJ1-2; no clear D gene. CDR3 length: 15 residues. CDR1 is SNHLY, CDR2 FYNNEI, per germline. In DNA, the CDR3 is TGTGCCAACAGTGTGATGGTTGGGTCTAACTATGGCTACACCTTC. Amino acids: CANSVMVGSNYGYTF.

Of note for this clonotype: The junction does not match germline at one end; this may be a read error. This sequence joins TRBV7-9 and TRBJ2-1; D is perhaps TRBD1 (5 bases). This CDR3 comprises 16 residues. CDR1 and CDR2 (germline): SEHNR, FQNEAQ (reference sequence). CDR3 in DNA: TGTGCCAGCAGCTTAGCGACAGCGAGCTCCCACAATGAGCAGTTCTTC. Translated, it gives CASSLATASSHNEQFF. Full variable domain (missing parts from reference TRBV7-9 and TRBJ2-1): DTGVSQNPRHKITKRGQNVTFRCDPISEHNRLYWYRQTLGQGPEFLTYFQNEAQLEKSRLLSDRFSAERPKGSFSTLEIQRTEQGDSAMYLCASSLATASSHNEQFFGPGTRLTVL.

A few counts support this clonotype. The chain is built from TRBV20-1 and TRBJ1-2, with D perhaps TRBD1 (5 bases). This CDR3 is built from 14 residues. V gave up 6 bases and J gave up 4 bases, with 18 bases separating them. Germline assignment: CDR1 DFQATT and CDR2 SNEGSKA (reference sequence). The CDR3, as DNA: TGCAGTGCAAATGGACACCCTGGAGGCTATGGCTACACCTTC. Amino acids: CSANGHPGGYGYTF.

This CDR3 is CASSEDSGTDTQYF. The CDR3 nucleotides are TGTGCCAGCAGTGAAGATTCTGGGACAGATACGCAGTATTTT. The chain uses TRBV2 and TRBJ2-3, with D unresolved. The CDR3 is 14 residues long. CDR1 and CDR2 (germline): SNHLY, FYNNEI. Trimming cost V 1 base and J 3 bases, with 8 bases left between them.

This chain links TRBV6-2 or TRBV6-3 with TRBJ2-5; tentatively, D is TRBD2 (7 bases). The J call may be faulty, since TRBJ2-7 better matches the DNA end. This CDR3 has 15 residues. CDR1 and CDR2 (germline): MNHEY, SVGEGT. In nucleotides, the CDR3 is TGTGCCAGTTTTAGGAGCGGGACACCTTCTGGCGAGCAGTACTTC. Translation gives CASFRSGTPSGEQYF.

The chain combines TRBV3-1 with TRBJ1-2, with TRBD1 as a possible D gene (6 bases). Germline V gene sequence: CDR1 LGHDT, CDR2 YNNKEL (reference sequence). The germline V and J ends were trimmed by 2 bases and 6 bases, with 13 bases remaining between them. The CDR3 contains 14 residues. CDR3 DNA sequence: TGTGCCAGCAGCCAATTTGGGCAGGGGAATGGCTACACCTTC. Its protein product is CASSQFGQGNGYTF.